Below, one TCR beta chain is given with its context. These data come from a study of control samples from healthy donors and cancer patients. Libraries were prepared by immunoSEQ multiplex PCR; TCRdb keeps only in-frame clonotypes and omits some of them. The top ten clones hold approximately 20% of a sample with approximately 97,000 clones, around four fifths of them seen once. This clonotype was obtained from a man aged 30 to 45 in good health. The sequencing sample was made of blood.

The CDR3 region is CASSEEFAGELFF. The DNA of the CDR3 is TGTGCCAGCAGTGAAGAGTTCGCCGGGGAGCTGTTTTTT. V gene TRBV2 combines with J gene TRBJ2-2; no firm D call. Trimming took 1 base from V and 6 from J, leaving 6 bases between them. This CDR3 region has 13 residues. The germline gives CDR1 SNHLY, CDR2 FYNNEI.